The TCR beta chain described here comes from a study of blood T cell repertoires in COVID-19. Overall study: There were acute and convalescent COVID-19 samples, and they came from the United States, Italy and Spain. In each case, the material was cDNA or gDNA derived from T cells, B-cell-depleted T cells, or PBMCs.

The germline V gene has CDR1 SGHRS and CDR2 YFSETQ. This CDR3 has 14 amino acids. V lost 4 bases, J lost 4 bases, and 14 bases lay in between. Per the authors' pipeline: Reference gene primer amplification yielded estimated nucleated cell counts. The table came from immunoSEQ multiplex PCR; TCRdb's copy has only in-frame clones and leaves some out. V and J calls and clone size are given by that table; D and trimming were obtained from the DNA. The table has about 370,000 clones, roughly 86% seen once. Seattle patients were enrolled during active infection and followed longitudinally. The gene calls are TRBV5-1 and TRBJ2-5; D gene unclear. The receptor was derived from a woman in her 30s with COVID-19, enrolled during active disease. The sequenced sample was peripheral blood. The CDR3 protein is CASSLSIGSETQYF. CDR3 in DNA: TGCGCCAGCAGCCTTAGCATTGGATCAGAGACCCAGTACTTC.